These 2 T cell receptor beta chains share one sample of origin, sequenced in a study of sequential checkpoint blockade in melanoma. Sample treatment: randomized to nivolumab then ipilimumab (arm A) or the reverse (arm B). Produced via immunoSEQ multiplex PCR; TCRdb's table is partial and in-frame only. This table holds around 19,000 clones, roughly 73% found once. The source material was CD8+ T cells sorted from blood (inferred from file names), sampled from a patient given nivolumab and ipilimumab in sequence. These TCRs come from a human donor with melanoma.

The genes are TRBV28 and TRBJ2-1; D may be TRBD1 (5 bases). V lost 6 bases and J lost 6, with 9 bases in between. The length of the CDR3 is 12 residues. CDR1 and CDR2 (germline): MDHEN, SYDVKM. This chain's CDR3 is CASSPGSNEQFF. As DNA, the CDR3 is TGTGCCAGCAGCCCAGGGTCCAATGAGCAGTTCTTC.

V gene TRBV9 combines with J gene TRBJ2-1; maybe TRBD1 (6 bases). The CDR3 is 15 amino acids. CDR1 and CDR2 (germline): SGDLS, YYNGEE. The V end was cut by 3 bases, the J end by 4 bases, with 14 bases between. DNA of the CDR3: TGTGCCAGCAGCGAGGGGGATTCCCCTTACAATGAGCAGTTCTTC. It translates to CASSEGDSPYNEQFF.